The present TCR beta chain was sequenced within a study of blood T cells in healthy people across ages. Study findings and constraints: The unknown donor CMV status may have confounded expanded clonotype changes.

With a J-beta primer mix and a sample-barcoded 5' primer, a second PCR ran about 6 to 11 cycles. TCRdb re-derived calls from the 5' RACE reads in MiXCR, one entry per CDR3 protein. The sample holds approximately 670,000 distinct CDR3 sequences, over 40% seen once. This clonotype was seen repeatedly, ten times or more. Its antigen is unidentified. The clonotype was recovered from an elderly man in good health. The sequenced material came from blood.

CDR3 coding DNA: TGTGCCAGCCAAGAAGGAGTTAACTATGGCTACACCTTC. It specifies CASQEGVNYGYTF. V is TRBV25-1 and J is TRBJ1-2; D is uncertain. From germline, CDR1 is MGHDK and CDR2 SYGVNS. This CDR3 has 13 residues. The ends were cut back, 8 bases at V and 1 base at J, with 11 bases in the middle.